These T cell receptor beta chains were read from a single sample in a study of T cells in Graves' hyperthyroidism and ophthalmopathy. TCRdb used MiXCR to reprocess the multiplex PCR reads, holding one entry per CDR3 protein. Of nearly 600,000 distinct CDR3 sequences in the sample, 14% were seen once. Material: blood. The receptors were sampled from a woman aged 18-29 years with Graves' ophthalmopathy. Each CDR3 is given with its conserved first and last residue. D genes are given only for firm matches. Clone size is stated in some rows and not others, as once, few, many or a class when expanded.

TRBJ2-7 - many TRBV12-3/TRBV12-4 TGTGCCAGCAGTTTTGTACGAGGGGACGAGCAGTACTTC CASSFVRGDEQYF
TRBJ2-7 TRBD2 - TRBV20-1 TGCAGTGCTAAGTCCGGGGGCGGGGGGGTACACGAGCAGTACTTC CSAKSGGGGVHEQYF
TRBJ2-1 - few TRBV7-9 TGTGCCAGCAGTTATACAGGAGGGGACAATGAGCAGTTCTTC CASSYTGGDNEQFF
TRBJ2-1 TRBD1 few TRBV12-5 TGTGCTAGTGGTTTGGTTGGTTGGACTATCGGACAGGGGGCAGGGAATGAGCAGTTCTTC CASGLVGWTIGQGAGNEQFF
TRBJ1-1 - - TRBV7-3 TGTGCCAGCAGCCCTCTTGCTTCTAGGACTGGAGCTTTCTTT CASSPLASRTGAFF
TRBJ2-5 - many TRBV28 TGTGCCAGCAGCCTCGCCCAAGCTGCAATGAAAGAGACCCAGTACTTC CASSLAQAAMKETQYF
TRBJ1-1 - many TRBV7-9 TGTGCCAGCAGCTTAGCCCCTGAAGCTTTCTTT CASSLAPEAFF
TRBJ1-5 TRBD1 many TRBV4-3 TGCGCCAGCAGCCAAGAACAGGGGACTCATCAGCCCCAGCATTTT CASSQEQGTHQPQHF
TRBJ2-6 - - TRBV28 TGTGCCAGCAGTTCCATAGGGCGGACAGTAGGGGCCAACGTCCTGACTTTC CASSSIGRTVGANVLTF
TRBJ2-7 TRBD1 - TRBV11-1 TGTGCCAGCAGCCGGGCTGCGACAGGGACCTACGAGCAGTACTTC CASSRAATGTYEQYF
TRBJ1-3 TRBD1 many TRBV5-1 TGCGCCAGCAGCACAGGGGCTGGAAACACCATATATTTT CASSTGAGNTIYF
TRBJ2-7 TRBD1 many TRBV4-3 TGCGCCAGCAGCCAAGGGGACAGGGGCTACGAGCAGTACTTC CASSQGDRGYEQYF
TRBJ2-2 - - TRBV12-3/TRBV12-4 TGTGCCAGCAGTTGGCGAGTTGGGTCAGAGGGACTCTATCCCGGGGAGCTGTTTTTT CASSWRVGSEGLYPGELFF
TRBJ2-7 TRBD1 many TRBV13 TGTGCCAGCAGCCCCAGGACAGGGAACGAGCAGTACTTC CASSPRTGNEQYF
TRBJ2-6 TRBD1 - TRBV19 TGTGCCAGTAGTCCGCGGGACAGGGGTTCCGGGGCCAACGTCCTGACTTTC CASSPRDRGSGANVLTF
TRBJ2-7 - many TRBV12-3/TRBV12-4 TGTGCCAGCAGTCCGGACCTACTTTTATCCTACGAGCAGTACTTC CASSPDLLLSYEQYF
TRBJ2-7 TRBD2 many TRBV5-1 TGCGCCAGCAGCTTACCCGGGACTAGCGGGAGCAACGAGCAGTACTTC CASSLPGTSGSNEQYF
TRBJ1-4 TRBD1 once TRBV9 TGTGCCAGCAGCGTAGGAGGGGGCGCAGGATTCAATGAAAAACTGTTTTTT CASSVGGGAGFNEKLFF
TRBJ2-1 - - TRBV7-9 TGTGCCAGCAGCTTAGTATTTACGGGCTATACCAATGAGCAGTTCTTC CASSLVFTGYTNEQFF
TRBJ2-1 TRBD2 many TRBV10-3 TGTGCCATCAGTGAGCCTAGCGGGAGTGAGCAGTTCTTC CAISEPSGSEQFF
TRBJ2-7 TRBD2 many TRBV7-9 TGTGCCAGCAGCTTAGGTAGCGGGAGGTCTAAAGAGCAGTACTTC CASSLGSGRSKEQYF
TRBJ2-2 - few TRBV27 TGTGCCAGCAGTTTATCCTGGGGGGCCGTGACCGGGGAGCTGTTTTTT CASSLSWGAVTGELFF
TRBJ2-3 - - TRBV5-8 TGTGCCAGCAGCTTGGTAATTGCGGATAACACAGATACGCAGTATTTT CASSLVIADNTDTQYF
TRBJ2-7 TRBD2 - TRBV3-1 TGTGCCAGCAGCCCCACCCCGGGACTAGCCTACGAGCAGTACTTC CASSPTPGLAYEQYF
TRBJ1-1 TRBD1 many TRBV12-3/TRBV12-4 TGTGCCAGCAGTTTACGCCTAGGGCAGGGGGACACTGAAGCTTTCTTT CASSLRLGQGDTEAFF
TRBJ2-7 TRBD1 many TRBV7-2 TGTGCCAGCAGCGACGGGGACAGGAGCTCCTACGAGCAGTACTTC CASSDGDRSSYEQYF
TRBJ1-4 - many TRBV6-1 TGTGCCAGCAGTGACGGATCAACTAATGAAAAACTGTTTTTT CASSDGSTNEKLFF
TRBJ1-2 - many TRBV30 TGTGCCTGGAGTGTACTAGCGTCCAACTATGGCTACACCTTC CAWSVLASNYGYTF
TRBJ2-7 - many TRBV20-1 TGCAGTGCTAGAGATGGGGGGCCCTACGAGCAGTACTTC CSARDGGPYEQYF
TRBJ1-1 - few TRBV6-1 TGTGCCAGCAGGCTCTACCGGGGACGGCCCAACTCGGGGACTGAAGCTTTCTTT CASRLYRGRPNSGTEAFF
TRBJ2-2 - many TRBV30 TGTGCCTGGAGTGGCCGCACGACCGGGGAGCTGTTTTTT CAWSGRTTGELFF
TRBJ1-1 - many TRBV12-3/TRBV12-4 TGTGCCAGCAGTTTAGGGGGAGGAAGGAACACTGAAGCTTTCTTT CASSLGGGRNTEAFF
TRBJ2-7 TRBD2 many TRBV7-9 TGTGCCAGCAGCTTAGTTTCAGCGGGAGGATACGAGCAGTACTTC CASSLVSAGGYEQYF
TRBJ1-2 - many TRBV29-1 TGCAGCGTTTCTCCCAGGGGACACTATGGCTACACCTTC CSVSPRGHYGYTF
TRBJ1-2 - few TRBV27 TGTGCCAGCAGTGGCGGGCGTTATGGCTACACCTTC CASSGGRYGYTF
TRBJ2-7 - many TRBV27 TGTGCCAGCAGCCCCCCGGGCCTTGGGCAGTACTTC CASSPPGLGQYF
TRBJ2-2 - - TRBV27 TGTGCCAGCAGTTTAGTGGGGGTCCACACCGGGGAGCTGTTTTTT CASSLVGVHTGELFF
TRBJ2-1 TRBD2 many TRBV30 TGTGCCTGGAAGGGACTAGCGGGAGGGTACAATGAGCAGTTCTTC CAWKGLAGGYNEQFF
TRBJ2-7 - - TRBV25-1 TGTGCCAGCAGTGAATCCAGGGGCTACGAGCAGTACTTC CASSESRGYEQYF
TRBJ1-6 - many TRBV20-1 TGCAGTGCTAGGCTAGGACTACCCCTCCACTTT CSARLGLPLHF
TRBJ1-5 - - TRBV6-9 TGTGCCAGCAGTTACTTTTGGAGTATAAGCGCGCCCCAGCATTTT CASSYFWSISAPQHF
TRBJ2-1 TRBD2 - TRBV7-2 TGTGCCAGCAGTGAGGTAACTAGCGGGATTGAGCAGTTCTTC CASSEVTSGIEQFF
TRBJ2-7 TRBD2 many TRBV5-1 TGCGCCAGCAGCTTGGTTCGCGGGAGGGATGGCAACGAGCAGTACTTC CASSLVRGRDGNEQYF
TRBJ1-2 - few TRBV4-3 TGCGCCAGCAGCCCCATCGGGGTCCAGGGGAGACCTAACTATGGCTACACCTTC CASSPIGVQGRPNYGYTF
TRBJ2-2 - few TRBV6-5 TGTGCCAGCAGTTACGGGCTGAACACCGGGGAGCTGTTTTTT CASSYGLNTGELFF
TRBJ2-7 TRBD1 - TRBV5-1 TGCGCCAGCAGCTTGGCCGTGACAGGGATCGACGAGCAGTACTTC CASSLAVTGIDEQYF
TRBJ2-7 - - TRBV5-1 TGCGCCAGCCGAACAAGGGGTTCCTCCTACGAGCAGTACTTC CASRTRGSSYEQYF
TRBJ1-2 TRBD1 many TRBV30 TGTGCCTGGAGTCCAATGTACAGGGGGCTTGGCTATGGCTACACCTTC CAWSPMYRGLGYGYTF
TRBJ2-1 TRBD2 many TRBV12-3/TRBV12-4 TGTGCCAGGGCGAGGACTAGTAGTACCAATGAGCAGTTCTTC CARARTSSTNEQFF
TRBJ2-5 TRBD2 - TRBV7-2 TGTGCCAGCAGCTTATTTCCCTTTGACGGACTCAGACTAGCGGTTCTAGTGGAGCAAGAGACCCAGTACTTC CASSLFPFDGLRLAVLVEQETQYF
TRBJ2-2 - - TRBV11-2 TGTGCCAGCAGCCAAGAAGGCAGCAATGCCCTCACCGGGGAGCTGTTTTTT CASSQEGSNALTGELFF
TRBJ2-3 - - TRBV4-3 TGCGCCAGCAGCCAAGTGAAGTTCCCGGGGGCAGATACGCAGTATTTT CASSQVKFPGADTQYF